The rows below give T cell receptor beta chains drawn from one sample of a study of blood T cells in healthy people across ages. TCRdb re-called the 5' RACE reads with MiXCR, one entry per CDR3 protein. The sample holds 1.4 million or so distinct CDR3 sequences; roughly 43% are singletons and the top ten take about 4%. The source material was blood. The receptor set was obtained from a woman under 30 in good health. Each CDR3 is given with its conserved first and last residue. Each record gives: J gene, V gene, CDR3 protein.

J gene: TRBJ2-5
V gene: TRBV12-3/TRBV12-4
CDR3 protein: CASSLAPDTYQETQYF

J gene: TRBJ2-7
V gene: TRBV7-2
CDR3 protein: CASSLDLQGHYEQYF

J gene: TRBJ2-1
V gene: TRBV12-3/TRBV12-4
CDR3 protein: CSSRQGQNEQFF

J gene: TRBJ2-5
V gene: TRBV28
CDR3 protein: CASSSTGQGEETQYF

J gene: TRBJ2-6
V gene: TRBV7-3
CDR3 protein: CASGLGLSGANVLTF

J gene: TRBJ2-1
V gene: TRBV5-8
CDR3 protein: CTSSRDSRSYNEQFF

J gene: TRBJ1-1
V gene: TRBV9
CDR3 protein: CASSVRGNELMNTEAFF

J gene: TRBJ1-4
V gene: TRBV4-1
CDR3 protein: CASSRGQGEEKLFF

J gene: TRBJ1-1
V gene: TRBV5-1
CDR3 protein: CASSSGIGTGEAFF

J gene: TRBJ2-3
V gene: TRBV10-3
CDR3 protein: CAISDSGTSGDPTTDTQYF

J gene: TRBJ2-7
V gene: TRBV27
CDR3 protein: CASSLSDGGTYEQYF

J gene: TRBJ2-1
V gene: TRBV10-3
CDR3 protein: CAISGSPNEQFF

J gene: TRBJ1-4
V gene: TRBV13
CDR3 protein: CASRRRGGFEKLFF

J gene: TRBJ2-5
V gene: TRBV25-1
CDR3 protein: CASSDETQYF